This T cell receptor (beta chain) was documented in a study of blood T cell repertoires in COVID-19. J lost 5 bases, V lost 3 bases, and 13 bases had no gene match. CDR1 and CDR2 (germline): SGHVS, FQNEAQ. There are 18 residues in the CDR3. Authors' analysis steps: By means of reference gene primer amplification, nucleated cell counts were estimated. Sequencing was performed with immunoSEQ multiplex PCR; in TCRdb, only in-frame clones are kept and a portion is missing. From that table come the V and J calls and clone size; the DNA was used to work out D and trimming. Of roughly 30,000 clones in the sample, around 88% were seen once.

The clonotype originates from a human donor in a cohort sampled during active COVID-19. The sample taken for sequencing was peripheral blood. The J gene is TRBJ2-3, the V gene TRBV7-8, with 11 bases lining up with TRBD2. The CDR3 loop reads CASSLTLSSGRRGDTQYF. The CDR3 DNA reads as TGTGCCAGCAGCTTGACGTTATCTAGCGGGAGGAGGGGAGATACGCAGTATTTT.